The 3 T cell receptor beta chains listed next were all sequenced from one sample in a study of response to subunit inactivated influenza vaccine. TCRdb re-called the RT-PCR reads through MiXCR, storing one row per CDR3 protein. The sample comprises some 800,000 distinct CDR3 sequences, 21% of which are singletons, and 10% rests with the top ten. The material sequenced was PBMCs from blood, taken about 5 days after vaccination. The origin of the receptors is a man between 45 and 60 years old who received an inactivated influenza vaccine.

This clonotype was observed a few times. V usage is TRBV20-1 and J usage is TRBJ2-1, with 9 bases aligning to TRBD2. Germline V CDR1 and CDR2: DFQATT, SNEGSKA (reference sequence). The CDR3 contains 14 residues. Trimming cost V 6 bases and J 9 bases; bases outside gene matches: 12. The CDR3 region is CSAPIAGALGEQFF. The CDR3 nucleotides are TGCAGTGCCCCGATAGCGGGAGCGCTCGGTGAGCAGTTCTTC.

This clonotype occurred a few times. The J gene is TRBJ2-3, the V gene TRBV10-3; no reliable D call. Germline values: CDR1 ENHRY, CDR2 SYGVKD. The CDR3 sequence is 14 residues long. The V and J ends lost 0 bases and 1 base respectively, with 5 bases between them. CDR3 DNA: TGTGCCATCAGTGAGTCTGGGGGCACAGATACGCAGTATTTT. Amino acid sequence: CAISESGGTDTQYF.

In the case of this clonotype: A much larger clonotype is one base distant, so this may be a read error. J is TRBJ2-7 and V is TRBV12-3 or TRBV12-4, with TRBD2 as a possible D gene (6 bases). The ends were cut back, 6 bases at V and 3 bases at J, with 15 bases in the middle. This CDR3 has 14 amino acids. The CDR3 coding sequence is TGTGCCAGCAGGACCGGGACTGGCATCTACGAGCAGTACTTC. Translation: CASRTGTGIYEQYF.